The entry that follows covers one T cell receptor (beta chain) sequence. The source of the sample is a study of OX40 agonist ivuxolimab in advanced cancers. The assay was immunoSEQ multiplex PCR, and TCRdb's table has in-frame clones only and misses some. The top ten hold 0.7% of the sample, which has over 50,000 clones, approximately 83% seen once. The CDR3 sequence is 13 residues long. Germline CDR1 is MNHNS and CDR2 is SASEGT. Trimming cost V 2 bases and J 10 bases, with 14 bases left between them. The clonotype was recovered from an adult with an advanced solid tumor such as melanoma, head and neck, liver or kidney cancer. The sequences come from CD4+ or CD8+ T cells sorted from blood, collected in a trial of the OX40 agonist ivuxolimab. The V call is TRBV6-1, the J call TRBJ1-1, with unresolved D. The chain's CDR3 is CASSERTGRRAFF. In nucleotides, the CDR3 is TGTGCCAGCAGTGAAAGGACGGGGAGAAGAGCTTTCTTT.